Each of the 22 T cell receptor beta chains below was sequenced from the same sample in a study of CD8+CD57+ T cells in acquired aplastic anemia (dated by TCRdb to the late 2010s). Sequenced on an Illumina HiSeq 2000. Genomic DNA served as template for TCR beta VDJ combination and CDR3 sequence profiling. TCRdb applied fastp at Q25 and MiXCR to the public reads, then kept only in-frame beta chains. Each CDR3 protein gets just one entry, which takes the most common genes and DNA from the rows behind it. The sample records about 200,000 distinct CDR3 sequences, approximately 60% of which are singletons. Of the sample, around 58% is held by the ten largest clones. The patients picked for sequencing were ones in whom flow cytometry had shown an expansion of CD8+CD57+ cells. The sequencing input was sorted CD4+, CD8+, or CD8+CD57+ T cells (not recorded which) from PBMCs. The receptors here all came from a human donor with aplastic anemia.

Worth noting for this clonotype: One junction end does not reproduce the germline sequence, and a read error may be involved. The genes are TRBV15 and TRBJ2-3; 9 nucleotides agree with TRBD1. The CDR3 extends over 15 amino acids. Germline values: CDR1 LNHNV, CDR2 YYDKDF (reference sequence). Here the CDR3 DNA reads TGTGCCTCCAGCAGAGATACAGGGGGCGCAGATACGCAGTATTTT. Translated: CASSRDTGGADTQYF.

The chain carries TRBV13 and TRBJ2-5; TRBD1 is a possible D gene (6 bases). Trimming cost V 6 bases and J 4 bases, with 18 bases left between them. Germline lookup yields CDR1 PRHDT and CDR2 FYEKMQ (reference sequence). CDR3 length: 15 amino acids. The CDR3 is CASSRFLLQGETQYF. DNA of the CDR3: TGTGCCAGCAGTAGGTTCCTTCTACAGGGAGAGACCCAGTACTTC.

This clonotype was detected only once. J is TRBJ2-2 and V is TRBV5-1, with D unresolved. The CDR3 runs 15 residues. V was shortened by 2 bases and J by 3 bases, with 11 bases between the two germline ends. Germline V gene lookup returns CDR1 SGHRS and CDR2 YFSETQ. The CDR3 sequence is CASSFSTYDTGELFF. The CDR3 coding sequence is TGCGCCAGCAGCTTTAGTACGTATGACACCGGGGAGCTGTTTTTT.

The CDR3 protein is CASSSTSGGLETQYF. CDR3 nucleotide sequence: TGTGCCAGCAGTTCGACTAGCGGGGGGTTGGAGACCCAGTACTTC. The rearrangement uses TRBV7-8 and TRBJ2-5; TRBD2 agrees at 13 bases. This CDR3 is 15 amino acids long. V trimming: 6 bases; J trimming: 5 bases; junction bases outside the gene matches: 6. Germline V gene data show CDR1 as SGHVS and CDR2 as FQNEAQ.

A note on this clonotype: An end of the junction does not agree with germline; a read error may underlie this. The gene calls are TRBV20-1 and TRBJ1-2; TRBD1 matches at 7 bases. Germline V gene lookup returns CDR1 DFQATT and CDR2 SNEGSKA (reference sequence). This CDR3 comprises 12 residues. CDR3 DNA sequence: TGCCGTGCTTACGGGACAGACTATGGCTACACCTTC. It is translated as CRAYGTDYGYTF.

This clonotype was detected a few times. The chain recombines TRBV9 with TRBJ2-2; 8 positions agree with TRBD1. The CDR3 covers 13 residues. Germline V gives CDR1 SGDLS, CDR2 YYNGEE. Unmatched junction bases numbered 3, after V lost 7 bases and J lost 4 bases. CDR3 nucleotide sequence: TGTGCCAGCGGAACAGGGGGCACCGGGGAGCTGTTTTTT. Its translation is CASGTGGTGELFF.

The chain links TRBV14 to TRBJ2-5, with D hard to call. The germline gives CDR1 SGHDN, CDR2 FVKESK. The CDR3 covers 12 residues. The V end lost 1 base, the J end lost 5 bases, and 5 bases lay between the germline ends. As DNA, the CDR3 is TGTGCCAGCAGCCAAGTCACCGAGACCCAGTACTTC. It encodes CASSQVTETQYF.

This rearrangement joins TRBV2 to TRBJ2-3; the D gene is possibly TRBD2 (6 bases). This CDR3 spans 16 amino acids. Looked up from germline, CDR1 is SNHLY and CDR2 is FYNNEI. The germline V and J ends were trimmed by 1 base and 6 bases, with 17 bases remaining between them. The CDR3 region is CASSEELAVSADTQYF. In DNA, the CDR3 is TGTGCCAGCAGTGAAGAACTAGCCGTGTCAGCGGATACGCAGTATTTT.

This chain connects TRBV20-1 to TRBJ1-1; D may be TRBD1 (5 bases). The CDR3 runs to 16 residues. From germline, CDR1 is DFQATT and CDR2 SNEGSKA (reference sequence). V gave up 0 bases and J gave up 4 bases, with 18 bases separating them. In nucleotides, the CDR3 is TGCAGTGCTAGAGATCCATCCCAGGGAATAGGCACTGAAGCTTTCTTT. This sequence encodes CSARDPSQGIGTEAFF.

V gene TRBV25-1 combines with J gene TRBJ1-3; D unresolved. The CDR3 spans 16 residues. V lost 2 bases, J lost 0 bases, and 11 bases lay in between. Per germline, CDR1 MGHDK and CDR2 SYGVNS. The chain's CDR3 is CASSEEVRSSGNTIYF. The DNA of the CDR3 is TGTGCCAGCAGTGAAGAAGTCAGAAGCTCTGGAAACACCATATATTTT. Full variable domain (remainder filled in from reference TRBV25-1 and TRBJ1-3): EADIYQTPRYLVIGTGKKITLECSQTMGHDKMYWYQQDPGMELHLIHYSYGVNSTEKGDLSSESTVSRIRTEHFPLTLESARPSHTSQYLCASSEEVRSSGNTIYFGEGSWLTVV.

The sample holds a few counts of this clonotype. The rearrangement links TRBV20-1 to TRBJ2-7, with unresolved D. Trimming stripped 0 bases from V and 0 bases from J, with 12 bases between. Germline V lookup: CDR1 DFQATT, CDR2 SNEGSKA (reference sequence). The CDR3 contains 15 residues. CDR3 in DNA: TGCAGTGCTAGAGATCCCCGGGCCCCCTCCTACGAGCAGTACTTC. It yields the protein CSARDPRAPSYEQYF.

The chain carries TRBV5-6 and TRBJ2-1, with D maybe TRBD1 (6 bases). Trimming removed 0 bases from V and 3 bases from J, with 10 bases in between. The CDR3 covers 15 residues. Germline CDR1 SGHDT, CDR2 YYEEEE. CDR3 protein: CASSLDRAYYNEQFF. CDR3 DNA sequence: TGTGCCAGCAGCTTGGACAGGGCCTACTACAATGAGCAGTTCTTC. Based on the CDR3 plus reference TRBV5-6 and TRBJ2-1, the full variable domain is DAGVTQSPTHLIKTRGQQVTLRCSPKSGHDTVSWYQQALGQGPQFIFQYYEEEERQRGNFPDRFSGHQFPNYSSELNVNALLLGDSALYLCASSLDRAYYNEQFFGPGTRLTVL.

This rearrangement joins TRBV5-1 to TRBJ2-3; the D gene is possibly TRBD2 (6 bases). The CDR3 has 15 amino acids. Germline V gene lookup returns CDR1 SGHRS and CDR2 YFSETQ. V was shortened by 4 bases and J by 4 bases, with 16 bases between the two germline ends. CDR3 loop: CASSRDSTSPDTQYF. The CDR3 coding sequence is TGCGCCAGCAGCAGGGACTCCACCTCCCCAGATACGCAGTATTTT. Full variable domain (outside the CDR3, taken from reference TRBV5-1 and TRBJ2-3): KAGVTQTPRYLIKTRGQQVTLSCSPISGHRSVSWYQQTPGQGLQFLFEYFSETQRNKGNFPGRFSGRQFSNSRSEMNVSTLELGDSALYLCASSRDSTSPDTQYFGPGTRLTVL.

This chain joins TRBV6-5 and TRBJ2-3, with a tentative D call TRBD1 (6 bases). Germline V lookup: CDR1 MNHEY, CDR2 SVGAGI. The CDR3 extends over 16 amino acids. The V end lost 0 bases, the J end lost 8 bases, and 18 bases lay between the germline ends. The DNA of the CDR3 is TGTGCCAGCAGTTACTCAGACAGGAGCTCGGCCAGTACGCAGTATTTT. Protein: CASSYSDRSSASTQYF.

This chain joins TRBV7-9 and TRBJ1-4; D is unclear. Trimming shortened V by 6 bases and J by 5 bases, and 16 bases separated the two germline ends. The CDR3 has 15 amino acids. CDR1 is SEHNR and CDR2 is FQNEAQ in the germline V gene (reference sequence). CDR3 sequence reads: CASRVGYARNEKLFF. Written as DNA, the CDR3 is TGTGCCAGCAGGGTAGGGTATGCCCGAAATGAAAAACTGTTTTTT.

This clonotype was found a few times. The chain carries TRBV9 and TRBJ1-6; a weak D match, TRBD1 (5 bases). Looked up from germline, CDR1 is SGDLS and CDR2 is YYNGEE. CDR3 length: 15 residues. V was clipped by 0 bases and J by 9 bases, with 13 bases between them. As DNA, the CDR3 is TGTGCCAGCAGCGTAGTGGCAGGGCCGATTTCACCCCTCCACTTT. It encodes CASSVVAGPISPLHF.

The V and J genes are TRBV2 and TRBJ2-5; 9 bases align to TRBD2. Germline values: CDR1 SNHLY, CDR2 FYNNEI. Trimming took 6 bases from V and 4 from J; bases not matched to a gene: 6. The CDR3 is 14 amino acids. DNA of the CDR3: TGTGCCAGCAGGGGTAGCGGGAGTGGAGAGACCCAGTACTTC. Translated, it gives CASRGSGSGETQYF.

This clonotype came up once. The V and J genes are TRBV14 and TRBJ2-7, with 13 bases aligning to TRBD2. V trimming: 4 bases; J trimming: 4 bases; junction bases outside the gene matches: 7. The germline CDR1 and CDR2 sequences are SGHDN and FVKESK. The CDR3 loop spans 16 amino acids. CDR3 DNA sequence: TGTGCCAGCAGCCGCCCGGTGACTAGCGGGAGGTACGAGCAGTACTTC. Translation: CASSRPVTSGRYEQYF.

This clonotype was seen only a few times. The gene calls are TRBV25-1 and TRBJ2-7; unclear D gene. Trimming took 7 bases from V and 3 from J, leaving 25 bases between them. CDR1 MGHDK and CDR2 SYGVNS come from the germline V gene. The CDR3 consists of 17 residues. The CDR3 sequence: CASTGPTTSTADYEQYF. In nucleotides, the CDR3 is TGTGCCAGCACCGGACCCACGACTTCCACCGCGGACTACGAGCAGTACTTC.

This chain links TRBV10-3 with TRBJ2-5, with D possibly matching TRBD1 (6 bases). The V end was cut by 5 bases, the J end by 10 bases, with 14 bases between. Germline CDR1 reads ENHRY; CDR2 reads SYGVKD. This CDR3 is 12 amino acids long. CDR3 in amino acids: CAISSAPGDQYF. DNA of the CDR3: TGTGCCATCAGTAGCGCGCCAGGGGACCAGTACTTC.

The rearrangement joins TRBV9 to TRBJ1-1, with a weak D call TRBD1 (5 bases). The germline V gene encodes CDR1 SGDLS and CDR2 YYNGEE. The CDR3 has 13 residues. Trimming pared 4 bases from V and 6 bases from J, leaving 13 bases between. CDR3 in DNA: TGTGCCAGCAGCCAAGCAGGGAGGGCTGAAGCTTTCTTT. Translation gives CASSQAGRAEAFF.

The chain combines TRBV19 with TRBJ1-1; perhaps TRBD1 as D (5 bases). The CDR3 runs 14 residues. Trimming left V 11 bases short and J 4 bases short, with 20 bases between. Germline lookup yields CDR1 LNHDA and CDR2 SQIVND (reference sequence). The CDR3 DNA sequence: TGTGCCGGCTATGACAAAGGGGATATCACTGAAGCTTTCTTT. Its protein is CAGYDKGDITEAFF. The full variable domain, its missing parts supplied by reference TRBV19 and TRBJ1-1, is DGGITQSPKYLFRKEGQNVTLSCEQNLNHDAMYWYRQDPGQGLRLIYYSQIVNDFQKGDIAEGYSVSREKKESFPLTVTSAQKNPTAFYLCAGYDKGDITEAFFGQGTRLTVV.